This T cell receptor (beta chain) appears in the sequencing data of a study of OX40 agonist ivuxolimab in advanced cancers. Study details: Ivuxolimab, which is an agonistic anti-OX40 (CD134) antibody, was administered to the patients.

The germline CDR1 and CDR2 sequences are SGHTA and FQGTGA. Germline trimming cut 2 bases from V and 8 bases from J; bases unmatched to any gene: 8. The CDR3 extends over 14 amino acids. Study-wide results and caveats: Some nonresponders likewise displayed low normalized T-cell clonal expansion.

Data came from immunoSEQ multiplex PCR; TCRdb stores just in-frame clones and leaves some out. The data contain 50,000 to 65,000 clones, over 80% of them singletons. Turning to this clone: Its cognate antigen is unknown.

V usage is TRBV7-3 and J usage is TRBJ1-1; TRBD1 agrees at 7 bases. The specimen comprised CD4+ or CD8+ T cells sorted from blood, sampled in a trial of the OX40 agonist ivuxolimab. This receptor was identified in an adult with an advanced solid tumor such as melanoma, head and neck, liver or kidney cancer. The CDR3 spells CASSLSALDREAFF. CDR3 in DNA: TGTGCCAGCAGCTTATCGGCCCTGGACAGGGAAGCTTTCTTT.